Each of the 30 T cell receptor beta chains below was sequenced from the same sample in a study of regulatory T cells in long-lasting Graves disease. iRepertoire HTBI primers and Arm-PCR of CDR3 regions built TCR beta libraries. In TCRdb, the multiplex PCR reads were re-called with MiXCR into one record per CDR3 protein. This repertoire shows about 460,000 distinct CDR3 sequences, about 15% found once; its top ten account for about a sixth. Time point reported: newly diagnosed GD, antithyroid drugs for less than 3 months. From PBMCs, RNA was extracted and then used to make the TCR library. This sample was also put to use in a study of T cells in Graves' hyperthyroidism and ophthalmopathy.

The sequencing used peripheral blood mononuclear cells (PBMCs), collected at new diagnosis, from a patient treated with antithyroid drugs. Receptors originate from a woman in her forties or fifties with Graves disease.

This clonotype has more than one count but fewer than ten. This rearrangement joins TRBV10-1 to TRBJ2-1; unclear D gene. CDR1 and CDR2 from the germline V gene are WNHNN and SYGVQD (reference sequence). V lost 9 bases to trimming and J lost 6 bases, with 21 bases between them. This CDR3 is 15 amino acids long. In DNA, the CDR3 is TGCGCCAGTGTTGACTTCAATCGCTGCGGCAATGAGCAGTTCTTC. Protein product: CASVDFNRCGNEQFF.

There are many counts of this clonotype. V is TRBV5-5 and J is TRBJ2-1; D is ambiguous. CDR1 and CDR2 (germline): SGHKS, YYEKEE (reference sequence). V lost 2 bases and J lost 7, with 16 bases in between. CDR3 size: 15 residues. The CDR3: CASSLRALDVNEQFF. DNA for the CDR3: TGTGCCAGCAGCTTAAGGGCCCTCGACGTGAATGAGCAGTTCTTC.

Points on this clonotype: Mismatch with germline at one junction end may stem from a read error. V and J are TRBV5-1 and TRBJ2-2, with 10 bases lining up with TRBD1. CDR3 size: 13 residues. CDR1 and CDR2 (germline): SGHRS, YFSETQ. CDR3 DNA: TGCGCCAGCAGCACCACCGGGACAGGGGAGCTGGTTTTT. The encoded protein is CASSTTGTGELVF. The variable domain in full, with the rest retrieved from reference TRBV5-1 and TRBJ2-2, is KAGVTQTPRYLIKTRGQQVTLSCSPISGHRSVSWYQQTPGQGLQFLFEYFSETQRNKGNFPGRFSGRQFSNSRSEMNVSTLELGDSALYLCASSTTGTGELVFGEGSRLTVL.

Comments on this clonotype: This is likely an artifact of a read error, given a far larger clone one base away. The chain is built from TRBV28 and TRBJ2-1, with 8 bases aligning to TRBD2. The last part of the DNA fits TRBJ2-4 better; the J call may be wrong. Germline V gene sequence: CDR1 MDHEN, CDR2 SYDVKM. The CDR3 spans 20 residues. The CDR3 DNA reads as TGTGCCAGCAGTTTATTGAAGATCCAGCGGGGGAATCCAGCCAAAAACACTCAGTACTTC. This gives the protein CASSLLKIQRGNPAKNTQYF.

This clonotype has ten or more counts. This chain uses TRBV28 with TRBJ1-2; D remains unclear. CDR1 is MDHEN and CDR2 is SYDVKM in the germline V gene. V lost 2 bases, J lost 5 bases, and 9 bases lay in between. CDR3 size: 13 residues. The CDR3 nucleotides read TGTGCCAGCAGTTTAGACCCAGGTTATGGCTACACCTTC. It codes for CASSLDPGYGYTF.

This clonotype was found many times. CDR3 sequence: CASSLRTGSAQTQYF. CDR3 bases: TGTGCCAGCAGTTTACGGACAGGGAGCGCACAGACCCAGTACTTC. This chain uses TRBV6-5 with TRBJ2-5; TRBD1 agrees at 8 bases. The CDR3 length is 15 residues. V shed 4 bases and J 6 bases; nucleotides not matched to a gene: 10. Per germline, CDR1 MNHEY and CDR2 SVGAGI.

On this clonotype: A much larger clone lies one base from this, so it may be a read error. The rearrangement uses TRBV11-2 and TRBJ2-1; D is unclear. The length of the CDR3 is 12 residues. Germline CDR1 SGHAT, CDR2 FQNNGV. CDR3: CVSSSGFDEQFF. CDR3 coding DNA: TGTGTCAGCAGTTCCGGCTTCGATGAGCAGTTCTTC.

The CDR3 DNA sequence: TGTGCCAGCAGTGGGGCCCCCCTGGAGTTGAATTACGAGCAGTACTTC. As protein: CASSGAPLELNYEQYF. The chain employs TRBV6-1 and TRBJ2-7; no definite D call. Deletions cut 4 bases from V and 4 bases from J, with 20 bases between. The CDR3 has 16 amino acids. The germline V gene encodes CDR1 MNHNS and CDR2 SASEGT.

The table lists this clonotype with a count of one. The gene calls are TRBV9 and TRBJ1-4; the D gene is possibly TRBD1 (5 bases). V gave up 1 base and J gave up 6 bases, with 10 bases separating them. CDR3 size: 14 residues. Germline V gene sequence: CDR1 SGDLS, CDR2 YYNGEE. The CDR3: CASSVRGMDEKLFF. The CDR3, as DNA: TGTGCCAGCAGCGTAAGGGGAATGGATGAAAAACTGTTTTTT.

This clonotype has only a few counts. The chain has TRBV3-1 and TRBJ1-1; weak D call: TRBD1 (5 bases). The germline gives CDR1 LGHDT, CDR2 YNNKEL (reference sequence). Trimming cost V 0 bases and J 0 bases, with 11 bases left between them. CDR3 length: 16 amino acids. The CDR3 coding sequence is TGTGCCAGCAGCCAAGAACGGGGACGGATGAACACTGAAGCTTTCTTT. Translated, it gives CASSQERGRMNTEAFF.

This clonotype came up many times. This chain connects TRBV7-9 to TRBJ1-1; 7 bases match TRBD1. This CDR3 region has 14 residues. The germline V gene has CDR1 SEHNR and CDR2 FQNEAQ (reference sequence). The ends lost 4 bases at V and 11 bases at J; junction bases unmatched: 13. In nucleotides, the CDR3 is TGTGCCAGCAGCTCCCTCGGGGACAGTCCTTTCGCTTTCTTT. It specifies CASSSLGDSPFAFF.

The rearrangement joins TRBV3-1 to TRBJ1-2, with 7 nucleotides matching TRBD1. After removal of 4 bases from V and 2 bases from J, the junction contained 7 bases not matched to a gene. The CDR3 covers 15 residues. Germline CDR1 reads LGHDT; CDR2 reads YNNKEL (reference sequence). The CDR3 is CASSPQGSSNYGYTF. The CDR3 DNA follows: TGTGCCAGCAGCCCACAGGGGTCTTCCAACTATGGCTACACCTTC.

DNA for the CDR3: TGTGCCAGCAGCAGCCCATGGCTAGCGGAACGAGGGACCCAGTACTTC. It encodes CASSSPWLAERGTQYF. J is TRBJ2-1 and V is TRBV3-1, with TRBD2 matching 7 bases. The J call may be mistaken, given a closer DNA end match to TRBJ2-5. Per germline, CDR1 LGHDT and CDR2 YNNKEL (reference sequence). The CDR3 is 16 amino acids.

This clonotype was counted ten times or more. J is TRBJ2-7 and V is TRBV3-1; unclear D gene. Deletions cut 0 bases from V and 3 bases from J, with 3 bases between. From germline, CDR1 is LGHDT and CDR2 YNNKEL (reference sequence). The CDR3 contains 12 residues. The CDR3 sequence is CASSQDLYEQYF. CDR3 DNA sequence: TGTGCCAGCAGCCAAGACCTCTACGAGCAGTACTTC.

This clonotype has ten or more counts. The rearrangement links TRBV12-3 or TRBV12-4 to TRBJ2-1; TRBD2 agrees at 11 bases. This CDR3 has 15 residues. V shed 3 bases and J 8 bases; nucleotides not matched to a gene: 6. The CDR3 DNA reads as TGTGCCAGCAGTTTTAGCGGGAGGGCCCTCCATGAGCAGTTCTTC. This sequence encodes CASSFSGRALHEQFF.

This clonotype was seen at least ten times. The chain has TRBV7-2 and TRBJ1-5; tentatively, D is TRBD1 (5 bases). The CDR3 extends over 17 amino acids. The ends were cut back, 5 bases at V and 3 bases at J, with 20 bases in the middle. Germline lookup yields CDR1 SGHTA and CDR2 FQGNSA. DNA of the CDR3: TGTGCCAGCAGCCTCATGGGGGGGGGGAGGAACAATCAGCCCCAGCATTTT. It encodes CASSLMGGGRNNQPQHF.

As concerns this clonotype: No conserved phenylalanine or tryptophan ends this CDR3, so it is likely a read error. The V gene is TRBV28, the J gene TRBJ2-7; D perhaps matches TRBD2 (5 bases). Germline loops: CDR1 MDHEN, CDR2 SYDVKM. Trimming shortened V by 4 bases and J by 2 bases, and 15 bases separated the two germline ends. The CDR3 length is 15 residues. For the CDR3, the DNA is TGTGCCAGCAGTTCCCGGGGAAGCGTCCCCTACGAGCAGTACCTC. Protein product: CASSSRGSVPYEQYL.

This clonotype was observed a few times. V and J are TRBV10-3 and TRBJ1-5; D possibly corresponds to TRBD1 (6 bases). The CDR3 has 15 residues. Trimming cost V 2 bases and J 1 base, with 9 bases left between them. CDR1 is ENHRY, CDR2 SYGVKD, per germline. CDR3 protein: CAISEGQGSNQPQHF. CDR3 coding DNA: TGTGCCATCAGTGAGGGTCAGGGGAGCAATCAGCCCCAGCATTTT.

On this clonotype itself: It is likely a read error, because the conserved phenylalanine at the end of the CDR3 is missing. V and J are TRBV4-2 and TRBJ2-1, with TRBD1 matching 10 bases. V was clipped by 6 bases and J by 8 bases; unmatched bases: 7. Germline CDR1 LGHNA, CDR2 YNFKEQ. CDR3 length: 14 amino acids. The CDR3 nucleotides read TGTGCCAGCAGACCGAGGACAGGGGGGTATGAGCAGTTCGTC. It translates to CASRPRTGGYEQFV.

The chain has TRBV4-1 and TRBJ2-2; 11 bases are a match to TRBD2. With V trimmed by 5 bases and J by 3 bases, 11 bases remained unmatched. Germline CDR1 and CDR2: MGHRA and YSYEKL. The CDR3 has 18 amino acids. The chain's CDR3 is CASSYKAASGRYTGELFF. In nucleotides, the CDR3 is TGCGCCAGCAGCTACAAGGCGGCTAGCGGGAGGTACACCGGGGAGCTGTTTTTT.

This clonotype was found a few times. This rearrangement joins TRBV4-1 to TRBJ2-1; tentative D call: TRBD2 (6 bases). CDR3 length: 17 residues. V was cut by 0 bases and J by 9 bases, with 21 bases left in between. The germline V gene has CDR1 MGHRA and CDR2 YSYEKL. The CDR3 region is CASSQDRFRDLTAEQFF. The CDR3, as DNA: TGCGCCAGCAGCCAAGACAGGTTCCGGGACTTAACGGCTGAGCAGTTCTTC.

This clonotype has a count of ten or more. J is TRBJ1-2 and V is TRBV12-3 or TRBV12-4, with 8 bases matching TRBD1. After removal of 5 bases from V and 2 bases from J, the junction contained 4 bases not matched to a gene. The CDR3 is 14 amino acids. The CDR3 spells CASSTRGLNYGYTF. The CDR3 DNA is TGTGCCAGCAGTACCAGGGGGCTCAACTATGGCTACACCTTC.

This clonotype was observed a handful of times. The CDR3, as DNA: TGTGCCAGCAGCCTCAACACTGCTGGAACTGAAGCTTTCTTT. Amino acid sequence: CASSLNTAGTEAFF. The chain employs TRBV14 and TRBJ1-1; D not resolved. The germline CDR1 and CDR2 sequences are SGHDN and FVKESK. There are 14 residues in the CDR3. Deletions cut 4 bases from V and 5 bases from J, with 14 bases between.

This clonotype was observed at least ten times. The J gene is TRBJ1-2, the V gene TRBV2, with unresolved D. Germline CDR1 SNHLY, CDR2 FYNNEI. Trimming removed 3 bases at V and 4 bases at J, with 9 bases between. The CDR3 extends over 13 amino acids. CDR3 DNA: TGTGCCAGCAGTGACAGGTCGGGCTATGGCTACACCTTC. Translation gives CASSDRSGYGYTF.

The chain uses TRBV3-1 and TRBJ2-7; D not certain. The germline gives CDR1 LGHDT, CDR2 YNNKEL (reference sequence). The CDR3 sequence is 15 residues long. V was pared by 0 bases and J by 0 bases, with 9 bases between. CDR3 sequence (DNA): TGTGCCAGCAGCCAAGATCATCAGGACTCCTACGAGCAGTACTTC. Protein: CASSQDHQDSYEQYF.

The chain combines TRBV4-1 with TRBJ2-7; no firm D call. The CDR3 is made up of 14 amino acids. V lost 1 base and J lost 9, with 16 bases in between. From germline, CDR1 is MGHRA and CDR2 YSYEKL. The CDR3 region has the DNA TGCGCCAGCAGCCAAGTGTGGGCGGATAGTAGGCAGTACTTC. Protein sequence: CASSQVWADSRQYF.

This clonotype has a count of ten or more. The chain joins TRBV3-1 to TRBJ2-2; D is ambiguous. The ends were cut back, 1 base at V and 3 bases at J, with 12 bases in the middle. The CDR3 is 16 residues long. Germline CDR1 LGHDT, CDR2 YNNKEL (reference sequence). The CDR3 reads CASSQVRSVYTGELFF. As DNA, the CDR3 is TGTGCCAGCAGCCAAGTTCGGAGCGTCTACACCGGGGAGCTGTTTTTT.

The table lists this clonotype with many counts. The gene calls are TRBV12-3 or TRBV12-4 and TRBJ2-4; possible D gene TRBD2, 5 bases. This CDR3 has 12 amino acids. Trimming left V 5 bases short and J 7 bases short, with 9 bases between. The CDR3 here is CASSSGENIQYF. CDR3 DNA: TGTGCCAGCAGTAGTGGGGAGAACATTCAGTACTTC.

This clonotype was picked up many times. The chain employs TRBV27 and TRBJ2-7; 9 bases align to TRBD1. Trimming removed 5 bases from V and 5 bases from J; junction bases left unmatched: 10. CDR1 is MNHEY and CDR2 is SMNVEV in the germline V gene (reference sequence). The CDR3 totals 15 residues. The CDR3, as DNA: TGTGCCAGCAGTCTCTTTGGGACAGGGAACGACGAGCAGTACTTC. Its protein product is CASSLFGTGNDEQYF.

This clonotype was counted at least ten times. This sequence joins TRBV2 and TRBJ1-2; no firm D call. CDR1 is SNHLY and CDR2 is FYNNEI in the germline V gene. V lost 3 bases and J 1 base, leaving 6 bases between the germline ends. This CDR3 has 13 residues. CDR3 in amino acids: CASSDIDNYGYTF. The CDR3 DNA follows: TGTGCCAGCAGTGACATCGATAACTATGGCTACACCTTC.